This TCR beta chain derives from a study of blood T cell repertoires in COVID-19. Study information: The origin of the acute and convalescent COVID-19 samples was the United States, Italy and Spain. T cells, B-cell-depleted T cells, or PBMCs provided the cDNA or gDNA that served as material.

Germline values: CDR1 SGHTA, CDR2 FQGTGA. V shed 2 bases and J 4 bases; nucleotides not matched to a gene: 20. This CDR3 comprises 20 residues. Original data processing: Amplification of reference gene primers was used by the study to estimate nucleated cell counts. Produced via immunoSEQ multiplex PCR; TCRdb's table is partial and in-frame only. V and J calls and clone size are given by that table; D and trimming were obtained from the DNA. This table has 110,000 to 150,000 clones, approximately 73% appearing once. This clonotype was sampled from a man between 60 and 70 years old with acute or convalescent COVID-19. The V call is TRBV7-3, the J call TRBJ2-5; 9 positions agree with TRBD2. Sequenced material: peripheral blood. Here the CDR3 reads CASSLSGGGTSTRPTETQYF. The CDR3 nucleotides read TGTGCCAGCAGCTTATCGGGAGGAGGGACTAGCACCCGCCCCACAGAGACCCAGTACTTC.